The clone carrying this T cell receptor (beta chain) was seen ten or more times. The antigen remains undetermined. This sample was included in a study of spatial heterogeneity in lung cancer. Overall study context: Consistent detection of more beta-chain than alpha-chain sequences was observed.

TCRdb processed the 5' RACE reads anew with MiXCR; each CDR3 protein has one entry. The repertoire includes fewer than 65,000 distinct CDR3 sequences, around 6% of them detected once, and 14% to 15% sits in the top ten. Per the germline V gene, CDR1 is LGHDT and CDR2 is YNNKEL (reference sequence). Trimming took 4 bases from V and 5 from J; bases not matched to a gene: 6. The CDR3 extends over 16 amino acids. Study results and limitations: The study found ubiquitous expanded tumor TCRs in blood more at resection than follow-up.

Time point: sample taken at primary tumor resection. Samples were obtained from around 73 donors, all untreated early-stage non-small cell lung cancer patients. Tumor, nontumor lung or frozen PBMC supplied whole RNA, sequenced without sorting. The input for sequencing was PBMCs, taken at surgery. The sequence was collected from a female donor with early-stage non-small cell lung cancer. The chain is built from TRBV3-1 and TRBJ2-3; TRBD2 matches at 13 bases. The CDR3 region has the DNA TGTGCCAGCAGCCCGGGGACTAGCGGGATCGGAGATACGCAGTATTTT. Translating it yields CASSPGTSGIGDTQYF.